Sequencing of this T cell receptor (beta chain) was carried out in a study of Graves' ophthalmopathy and Graves' hyperthyroidism. In the study overall: Before any treatment, peripheral blood was taken at the initial diagnosis.

Uncontrolled infections, other autoimmune diseases, pregnancy or lactation barred patients from enrollment. Study-level points and caveats: The model forecast ophthalmopathy progression, reaching roughly 71% sensitivity and 72.22% specificity. A model built from 13 signatures distinguished ophthalmopathy from stable hyperthyroidism with about 86% sensitivity and around 78% specificity.

Germline V CDR1 and CDR2: MGHDK, SYGVNS. Trimming shortened V by 4 bases and J by 3 bases, and 15 bases separated the two germline ends. The CDR3 is 16 amino acids. Amplifying from RNA transcripts, the study obtained TCR beta CDR3 regions. Second-round multiplex PCR came after a first-round RT-PCR that employed HTBI primers. TCRdb re-analysed the multiplex PCR reads in MiXCR, keeping a single row per CDR3 protein. The table includes 740,000 or so distinct CDR3 sequences, around 40% detected once. Comment on this clonotype: Its antigen remains unidentified.

The chain combines TRBV25-1 with TRBJ2-2; D ambiguous. The receptor comes from an adult man with Graves' ophthalmopathy. What was sequenced was peripheral blood. CDR3 loop: CASSARWAIDTGELFF. CDR3 nucleotides: TGTGCCAGCAGTGCTAGATGGGCTATCGACACCGGGGAGCTGTTTTTT. The full variable domain, completed using reference TRBV25-1 and TRBJ2-2, is EADIYQTPRYLVIGTGKKITLECSQTMGHDKMYWYQQDPGMELHLIHYSYGVNSTEKGDLSSESTVSRIRTEHFPLTLESARPSHTSQYLCASSARWAIDTGELFFGEGSRLTVL.